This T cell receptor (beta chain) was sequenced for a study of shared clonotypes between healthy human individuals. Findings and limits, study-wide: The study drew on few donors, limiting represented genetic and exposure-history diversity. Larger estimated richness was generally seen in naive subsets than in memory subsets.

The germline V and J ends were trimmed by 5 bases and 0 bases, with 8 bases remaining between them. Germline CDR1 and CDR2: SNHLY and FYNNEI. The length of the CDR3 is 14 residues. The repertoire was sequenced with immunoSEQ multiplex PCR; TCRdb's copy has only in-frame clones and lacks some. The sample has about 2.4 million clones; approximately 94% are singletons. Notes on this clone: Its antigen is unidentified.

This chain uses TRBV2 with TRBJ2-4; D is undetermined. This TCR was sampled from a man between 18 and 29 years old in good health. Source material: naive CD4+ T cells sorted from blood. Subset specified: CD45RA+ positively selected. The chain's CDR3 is CASSFDLAKNIQYF. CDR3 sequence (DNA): TGTGCCAGCAGTTTTGACTTAGCCAAAAACATTCAGTACTTC.